Following are 29 T cell receptor beta chains from one sample sequenced in a study of blood T cells in healthy people across ages. With a J-beta primer mix and a sample-barcoded 5' primer, a second PCR ran about 7 to 11 cycles. TCRdb re-called the 5' RACE reads through MiXCR, storing one row per CDR3 protein. Here the sample spans about 1.6 million distinct CDR3 sequences, about 31% being singletons. The material sequenced was blood. The receptors stem from a woman aged 25 to 39 in good health.

Only one count was recorded for this clonotype. A read error may account for a junction end that differs from germline. The V gene is TRBV11-2, the J gene TRBJ2-1, with D perhaps matching TRBD1 (5 bases). The CDR3 extends over 13 amino acids. Germline V gene data show CDR1 as SGHAT and CDR2 as FQNNGV. The CDR3 spells CASSLGGVYDQFF. CDR3 nucleotides: TGTGCCAGCAGCTTAGGGGGCGTCTATGATCAGTTCTTC. The variable domain in full, with the rest retrieved from reference TRBV11-2 and TRBJ2-1, is EAGVAQSPRYKIIEKRQSVAFWCNPISGHATLYWYQQILGQGPKLLIQFQNNGVVDDSQLPKDRFSAERLKGVDSTLKIQPAKLEDSAVYLCASSLGGVYDQFFGPGTRLTVL.

The chain links TRBV18 to TRBJ1-4, with D uncertain. Deletions cut 0 bases from V and 7 bases from J, with 15 bases between. Germline loops: CDR1 KGHSH, CDR2 LQKENI. This CDR3 is 16 amino acids long. The CDR3 protein is CASSPPMGFAPEKLFF. The DNA of the CDR3 is TGTGCCAGCTCACCACCGATGGGATTCGCTCCTGAAAAACTGTTTTTT.

The genes are TRBV5-1 and TRBJ2-1; 7 positions agree with TRBD1. The CDR3 has 15 residues. Germline V gives CDR1 SGHRS, CDR2 YFSETQ. After removal of 1 base from V and 5 bases from J, the junction contained 6 bases not matched to a gene. CDR3 residues: CASSLQGGQNNEQFF. For the CDR3, the DNA is TGCGCCAGCAGCTTGCAAGGGGGCCAAAACAATGAGCAGTTCTTC.

This clonotype was counted a single time. It may be a read error: a sequence one base away is much more abundant. V is TRBV20-1 and J is TRBJ2-1, with D possibly TRBD2 on 6 matching bases. The V end lost 6 bases, the J end lost 8 bases, and 20 bases lay between the germline ends. Germline V CDR1 and CDR2: DFQATT, SNEGSKA (reference sequence). The CDR3 length is 14 residues. CDR3 residues: CSATTSFILDEQFF. The CDR3 DNA sequence: TGCAGTGCGACGACTAGTTTCATCCTCGATGAGCAGTTCTTC.

The chain couples TRBV20-1 to TRBJ2-1, with TRBD2 matching over 10 bases. From germline, CDR1 is DFQATT and CDR2 SNEGSKA (reference sequence). The CDR3 covers 11 residues. CDR3 sequence reads: CSERGGDEQFF. The CDR3 DNA reads as TGCAGCGAGCGGGGGGGTGATGAGCAGTTCTTC.

Turning to this clonotype: The junction departs from the called germline gene at one end, perhaps through a read error. The V call is TRBV20-1, the J call TRBJ1-2; a weak D match, TRBD1 (6 bases). The CDR3 length is 17 residues. Germline-derived CDR1 and CDR2 are DFQATT and SNEGSKA (reference sequence). The CDR3 region is CSVRRTAPLLANYGYTF. The CDR3 coding sequence is TGCAGTGTTAGACGGACAGCTCCCTTACTAGCTAACTATGGCTACACCTTC.

This clonotype was detected only a few times. The chain links TRBV28 to TRBJ2-2; D remains ambiguous. Germline V lookup: CDR1 MDHEN, CDR2 SYDVKM. The V and J ends lost 0 bases and 1 base respectively, with 9 bases between them. This CDR3 is built from 16 residues. The DNA of the CDR3 is TGTGCCAGCAGTTTATGGCCGGTAATGAACACCGGGGAGCTGTTTTTT. The encoded protein is CASSLWPVMNTGELFF.

This clonotype showed up many times. The rearrangement joins TRBV11-2 to TRBJ2-3; possibly TRBD2 for D (6 bases). V was trimmed by 1 base and J by 3 bases, leaving 11 bases between them. CDR1 is SGHAT and CDR2 is FQNNGV in the germline V gene. The CDR3 extends over 15 amino acids. The CDR3: CASSLVPGATDTQYF. CDR3 DNA sequence: TGTGCCAGCAGCTTAGTTCCGGGAGCTACAGATACGCAGTATTTT.

V usage is TRBV20-1 and J usage is TRBJ1-5, with D perhaps TRBD1 (5 bases). V was clipped by 5 bases and J by 1 base, with 15 bases between them. This CDR3 has 15 residues. Looked up from germline, CDR1 is DFQATT and CDR2 is SNEGSKA (reference sequence). In nucleotides, the CDR3 is TGCAGTGCTGGAGTTGGAGGGGCCAGCAATCAGCCCCAGCATTTT. The encoded protein is CSAGVGGASNQPQHF.

V and J are TRBV6-6 and TRBJ2-1; the D is unclear. V lost 5 bases to trimming and J lost 10 bases, with 9 bases between them. This CDR3 has 11 amino acids. Germline CDR1 MNHNY, CDR2 SVGAGI (reference sequence). This CDR3 is CASSPVSEQFF. CDR3 bases: TGTGCCAGCAGTCCTGTTTCCGAGCAGTTCTTC.

The chain has TRBV27 and TRBJ1-6, with TRBD1 identical over 9 bases. The junction had 3 bases not matched to a gene; V was cut back by 5 bases and J by 4 bases. Looked up from germline, CDR1 is MNHEY and CDR2 is SMNVEV (reference sequence). The CDR3 sequence is 15 residues long. CDR3 amino acids: CASSMDRGYNSPLHF. The CDR3, as DNA: TGTGCCAGCAGTATGGACAGGGGATATAATTCACCCCTCCACTTT.

This rearrangement joins TRBV27 to TRBJ2-1; TRBD1 agrees at 11 bases. Germline V gene data show CDR1 as MNHEY and CDR2 as SMNVEV (reference sequence). V gave up 7 bases and J gave up 3 bases; unmatched junction bases: 5. This CDR3 has 15 amino acids. DNA of the CDR3: TGTGCCAGCATCCCGGACAGGGGGCTCTACAATGAGCAGTTCTTC. This sequence encodes CASIPDRGLYNEQFF.

The rearrangement uses TRBV18 and TRBJ1-1, with D perhaps TRBD1 (6 bases). Germline-derived CDR1 and CDR2 are KGHSH and LQKENI. Trimming took off 0 bases at V and 5 bases at J, with 13 bases between the two ends. This CDR3 spans 15 amino acids. This chain's CDR3 is CASSPPTGFMTEAFF. The CDR3 DNA follows: TGTGCCAGCTCACCACCAACAGGGTTTATGACTGAAGCTTTCTTT.

CDR3 bases: TGCAGTGCCATACCCTCGACAGGGAGGGGCTACACCTTC. Translating gives CSAIPSTGRGYTF. The chain is built from TRBV20-1 and TRBJ1-2, with 7 nucleotides matching TRBD1. Trimming removed 6 bases from V and 8 bases from J; junction bases left unmatched: 12. The CDR3 runs to 13 residues. CDR1 is DFQATT, CDR2 SNEGSKA, per germline (reference sequence).

The CDR3 sequence: CASSVRFGAGEVQETQYF. CDR3 nucleotide sequence: TGTGCCAGCAGTGTCAGGTTCGGAGCGGGAGAGGTTCAAGAGACCCAGTACTTC. This sequence joins TRBV2 and TRBJ2-5; 8 bases map to TRBD2. V lost 4 bases to trimming and J lost 2 bases; unmatched junction nucleotides: 15. Germline V gene data show CDR1 as SNHLY and CDR2 as FYNNEI. This CDR3 has 18 residues.

This clonotype appeared a few times. This chain connects TRBV25-1 to TRBJ2-1; a possible D gene is TRBD2 (6 bases). V shed 11 bases and J shed 1 base, with 30 bases lying between them. Germline V gene lookup returns CDR1 MGHDK and CDR2 SYGVNS. The CDR3 loop spans 19 amino acids. The CDR3: CAPRGRTGGESGSYNEQFF. In DNA form, the CDR3 reads TGTGCCCCTAGAGGCCGCACCGGCGGGGAAAGCGGGTCCTACAATGAGCAGTTCTTC.

V is TRBV20-1 and J is TRBJ2-7; the D call may be TRBD1 or TRBD2 (5 bases each). The germline CDR1 and CDR2 sequences are DFQATT and SNEGSKA (reference sequence). This CDR3 region has 12 residues. Trimming took 6 bases from V and 6 from J, leaving 15 bases between them. The CDR3 loop is CSAGGRESEQYF. The CDR3 DNA follows: TGCAGTGCCGGCGGCAGGGAGTCCGAGCAGTACTTC.

The rearrangement uses TRBV7-2 and TRBJ1-2; unclear D gene. The ends were cut back, 0 bases at V and 4 bases at J, with 18 bases in the middle. Germline lookup yields CDR1 SGHTA and CDR2 FQGNSA. The CDR3 contains 17 residues. The CDR3 region is CASSLALRNSPFYGYTF. CDR3 nucleotide sequence: TGTGCCAGCAGCTTAGCGCTTAGAAACAGCCCGTTCTATGGCTACACCTTC.

This clonotype was observed a handful of times. The V call is TRBV6-2 or TRBV6-3, the J call TRBJ2-6; 9 bases align to TRBD1. V gave up 5 bases and J gave up 7 bases; unmatched junction bases: 6. Germline-derived CDR1 and CDR2 are MNHEY and SVGEGT. CDR3 length: 15 amino acids. The CDR3 sequence is CASSRRTGAANVLTF. Written as DNA, the CDR3 is TGTGCCAGCAGTCGCCGGACAGGGGCCGCCAACGTCCTGACTTTC.

The chain combines TRBV6-1 with TRBJ1-4; D is possibly TRBD1 (6 bases). Looked up from germline, CDR1 is MNHNS and CDR2 is SASEGT. The CDR3 has 14 residues. Trimming pared 2 bases from V and 5 bases from J, leaving 9 bases between. CDR3 DNA sequence: TGTGCCAGCAGTGAAAATACAGGGAATGAAAAACTGTTTTTT. Translating it yields CASSENTGNEKLFF.

A few counts support this clonotype. V and J are TRBV7-3 and TRBJ2-7; D is unresolved. Germline CDR1 SGHTA, CDR2 FQGTGA. V lost 0 bases and J 5 bases, leaving 14 bases between the germline ends. This CDR3 has 15 residues. CDR3 nucleotides: TGTGCCAGCAGCTTAACGGGCAGGAAGCTCCACGAGCAGTACTTC. Its protein product is CASSLTGRKLHEQYF.

In this sample, this clonotype turned up many times. The chain combines TRBV29-1 with TRBJ2-5; TRBD1 agrees at 8 bases. This CDR3 has 13 amino acids. The germline V gene encodes CDR1 SQVTM and CDR2 ANQGSEA. The trim removed 6 bases at V and 1 base at J, leaving 4 bases unmatched. In DNA form, the CDR3 reads TGCAGCGTCGGACAGGGTATCCAAGAGACCCAGTACTTC. Translating gives CSVGQGIQETQYF. The full variable domain, its missing parts supplied by reference TRBV29-1 and TRBJ2-5, is SAVISQKPSRDICQRGTSLTIQCQVDSQVTMMFWYRQQPGQSLTLIATANQGSEATYESGFVIDKFPISRPNLTFSTLTVSNMSPEDSSIYLCSVGQGIQETQYFGPGTRLLVL.

The rearrangement joins TRBV25-1 to TRBJ1-2; tentative D call: TRBD1 (6 bases). This CDR3 comprises 11 residues. Per the germline V gene, CDR1 is MGHDK and CDR2 is SYGVNS. V lost 6 bases, J lost 4 bases, and 6 bases lay in between. CDR3 sequence: CASRTGYGYTF. The CDR3 coding sequence is TGTGCCAGCAGGACAGGCTATGGCTACACCTTC.

V and J are TRBV20-1 and TRBJ2-7, with TRBD2 identical over 8 bases. The CDR3 consists of 16 residues. The germline V gene has CDR1 DFQATT and CDR2 SNEGSKA (reference sequence). The trim removed 5 bases at V and 0 bases at J, leaving 12 bases unmatched. The CDR3 DNA sequence: TGCAGTGCTTATAAATCGAGCGGGAGCCTCTCCTACGAGCAGTACTTC. Protein: CSAYKSSGSLSYEQYF.

V and J are TRBV4-1 and TRBJ2-1, with D perhaps TRBD1 (6 bases). The germline gives CDR1 MGHRA, CDR2 YSYEKL. This CDR3 comprises 13 residues. V lost 4 bases, J lost 14 bases, and 18 bases lay in between. The CDR3 reads CASSPLQGGKKFF. CDR3 DNA sequence: TGCGCCAGCAGCCCCCTACAGGGCGGTAAAAAGTTCTTC.

J is TRBJ1-2 and V is TRBV4-1, with D possibly matching TRBD1 (5 bases). The CDR3 consists of 15 residues. Germline values: CDR1 MGHRA, CDR2 YSYEKL. V lost 2 bases and J lost 5, with 15 bases in between. The DNA for the CDR3 is TGCGCCAGCAGCCAAACAGATTCCGGACATTATGGCTACACCTTC. Translation: CASSQTDSGHYGYTF.

V gene TRBV10-3 combines with J gene TRBJ2-3; D is ambiguous. Germline lookup yields CDR1 ENHRY and CDR2 SYGVKD. The CDR3 spans 13 residues. Between the trimmed V and J ends, which lost 10 bases and 3 bases, there was a span of 14 bases. For the CDR3, the DNA is TGTGCCACCGGCCTTGACGGGACAGATACGCAGTATTTT. As protein: CATGLDGTDTQYF.

This rearrangement joins TRBV7-2 to TRBJ2-2; 10 nucleotides match TRBD2. CDR1 and CDR2 (germline): SGHTA, FQGNSA. This CDR3 is built from 16 residues. V lost 6 bases to trimming and J lost 3 bases; unmatched junction nucleotides: 7. In nucleotides, the CDR3 is TGTGCCAGCAGAGTCGGGCTAGCGGGAGACACCGGGGAGCTGTTTTTT. As protein: CASRVGLAGDTGELFF. Supplemented by reference TRBV7-2 and TRBJ2-2, the full variable domain reads GAGVSQSPSNKVTEKGKDVELRCDPISGHTALYWYRQSLGQGLEFLIYFQGNSAPDKSGLPSDRFSAERTGGSVSTLTIQRTQQEDSAVYLCASRVGLAGDTGELFFGEGSRLTVL.

This clonotype was found a few times. The gene calls are TRBV7-9 and TRBJ2-1; 11 bases match TRBD2. The CDR3 has 16 residues. Germline V gene data show CDR1 as SEHNR and CDR2 as FQNEAQ (reference sequence). With 7 bases clipped from V and 3 bases from J, the junction kept 8 bases outside the gene matches. In DNA form, the CDR3 reads TGTGCCAGCACTTTAGCGGGGGGGCAGCTCTACAATGAGCAGTTCTTC. Its translation: CASTLAGGQLYNEQFF.